This TCR beta chain came from a study of OX40 agonist ivuxolimab in advanced cancers. Study-level background: Partial responses were recorded for three patients, including one with hepatocellular carcinoma and two with cutaneous melanoma.

Profiling relied on immunoSEQ multiplex PCR, and the TCRdb table lists in-frame clones only, not all of them. The sample has tens of thousands of clones, just under 95% seen once; the top ten hold about 16%. Points from the study as a whole: Normalized expansion of T-cell clones was also low for some nonresponders. Among the lowest levels of clonal expansion were found in partial responders at 0.1-3.0 mg/kg.

This CDR3 region has 16 residues. V was shortened by 0 bases and J by 0 bases, with 6 bases between the two germline ends. The V gene's germline CDR1 is MGHRA and CDR2 YSYEKL. This clone has only a few counts. Antigen: not known. Patients with autoimmune history or systemic immunosuppression were excluded. The sequences come from CD4+ or CD8+ T cells sorted from blood, collected in a trial of the OX40 agonist ivuxolimab. The clonotype comes from an adult with an advanced solid tumor such as melanoma, head and neck, liver or kidney cancer. This chain joins TRBV4-1 and TRBJ2-6, with no clear D. The CDR3 DNA reads as TGCGCCAGCAGCCAAGATCTTAGCTCTGGGGCCAACGTCCTGACTTTC. This encodes CASSQDLSSGANVLTF.